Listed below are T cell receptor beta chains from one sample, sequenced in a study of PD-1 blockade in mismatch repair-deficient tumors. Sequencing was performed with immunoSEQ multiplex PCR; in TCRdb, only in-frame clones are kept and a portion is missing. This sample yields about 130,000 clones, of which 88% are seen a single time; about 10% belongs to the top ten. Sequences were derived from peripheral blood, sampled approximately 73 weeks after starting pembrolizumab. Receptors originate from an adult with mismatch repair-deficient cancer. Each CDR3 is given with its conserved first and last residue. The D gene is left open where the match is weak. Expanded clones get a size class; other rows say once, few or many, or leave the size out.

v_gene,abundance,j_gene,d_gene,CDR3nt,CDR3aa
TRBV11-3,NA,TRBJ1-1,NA,TGTGCCAGCAGCATCCCAGGGGATCCTGAAGCTTTCTTT,CASSIPGDPEAFF
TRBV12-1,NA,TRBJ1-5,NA,TGTGCCAGCAGCCCAATCGGCGGCCCCCCCTCTAGGGGCAATCAGCCCCAGCATTTT,CASSPIGGPPSRGNQPQHF
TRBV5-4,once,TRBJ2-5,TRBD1,TGTGCCAGCAGCTTGTTCACAGGGGGTCGCCAAGAGACCCAGTACTTC,CASSLFTGGRQETQYF
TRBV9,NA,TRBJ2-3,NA,TGTGCCAGCAGCCCCGGGAGAGCCTCAGATACGCAGTATTTT,CASSPGRASDTQYF
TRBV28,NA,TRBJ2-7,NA,TGTGCCAGCAGTTTTTTTCGAAGGACGGAAGAGCAGTACTTC,CASSFFRRTEEQYF
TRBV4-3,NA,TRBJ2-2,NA,TGCGCCAGCAGCCAAGGTAGTTTAGTGGGACCCGAGAGGGTCACCGGGGAGCTGTTTTTT,CASSQGSLVGPERVTGELFF
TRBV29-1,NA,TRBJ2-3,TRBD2,TGCAGCGTTGAAAATCTAGCGGGTCCGACAGATACGCAGTATTTT,CSVENLAGPTDTQYF
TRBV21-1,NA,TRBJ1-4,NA,TGTGCCAGCAGCACAGACGACAGGAGGGATGAAAAACTGTTTTTT,CASSTDDRRDEKLFF
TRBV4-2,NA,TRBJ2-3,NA,TGTGCCAGCAGCCAAGTGTATAGCGAGAAAAGCACAGATACGCAGTATTTT,CASSQVYSEKSTDTQYF
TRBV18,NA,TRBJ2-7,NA,TGTGCCAGCTCACCAAACGGGGCGGAACAGTACTTC,CASSPNGAEQYF
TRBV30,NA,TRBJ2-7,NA,TGTGCCTGGGATCGAGGGGCCCCGAGCGTATACGAGCAGTACTTC,CAWDRGAPSVYEQYF
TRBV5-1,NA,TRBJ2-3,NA,TGCGCCAGCAGCTCCGCAGCCATCACAGATACGCAGTATTTT,CASSSAAITDTQYF
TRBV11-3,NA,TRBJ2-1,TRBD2,TGTGCCAGCAGCTTACGGGGGCTAGCGGGAGACCCGACAAGCCACAATGAGCAGTTCTTC,CASSLRGLAGDPTSHNEQFF
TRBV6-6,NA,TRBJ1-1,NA,TGTGCCAGCAGTTACAGGGATATGAACACTGAAGCTTTCTTT,CASSYRDMNTEAFF
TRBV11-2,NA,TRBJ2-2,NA,TGTGCCAGCAGCTCGGGGGTAACCGGGGAGCTGTTTTTT,CASSSGVTGELFF
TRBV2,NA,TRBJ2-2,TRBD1,TGTGCCAGCATAGACGGACAGGGGAGTTCCACCGGGGAGCTGTTTTTT,CASIDGQGSSTGELFF
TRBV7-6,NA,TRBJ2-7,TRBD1,TGTGCCAGCAGCTTAGGTGAGGGGGCAGCGAGGGAGCAGTACTTC,CASSLGEGAAREQYF
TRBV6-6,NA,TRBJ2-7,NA,TGTGCCAGCAGATCCCGTCAGGAGCAGTACTTC,CASRSRQEQYF
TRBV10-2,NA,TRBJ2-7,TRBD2,TGCGCCAGCAGTGTTCCTAGCGGTCACTACGAGCAGTACTTC,CASSVPSGHYEQYF
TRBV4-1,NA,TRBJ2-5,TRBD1,TGCGCCAGCAGCCAAGGTACAGGGGGCTGGAAGACCCAGTACTTC,CASSQGTGGWKTQYF
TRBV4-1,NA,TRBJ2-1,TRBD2,TGCGCCAGCCGGGTTCAGCGGGAAACAGGATACAATGAGCAGTTCTTC,CASRVQRETGYNEQFF
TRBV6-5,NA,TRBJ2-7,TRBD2,TGTGCCAGCAGAATGGGCGGGAGTGATTACGAGCAGTACTTC,CASRMGGSDYEQYF
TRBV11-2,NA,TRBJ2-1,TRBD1,TGTGCCAGCAGCTTTTTCCTGGACAGGGGGCAGTTCTTC,CASSFFLDRGQFF
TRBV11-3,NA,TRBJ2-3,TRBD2,TGTGCCAGCAGCTTGGGGAGGGGAGGCCCAGATACGCAGTATTTT,CASSLGRGGPDTQYF